The next 22 T cell receptor beta chains were all read from a single sample in a study of blood T cell repertoires in COVID-19. The repertoire was sequenced with immunoSEQ multiplex PCR; TCRdb's copy has only in-frame clones and lacks some. The sample yields about 190,000 clones, roughly 83% seen once. Sequences were obtained from PBMCs or T cells enriched from blood (not recorded which). The source of these receptors is a woman in her twenties or thirties who had recovered from COVID-19.

This chain links TRBV6-5 with TRBJ2-3, with 10 bases matching TRBD2. CDR1 MNHEY and CDR2 SVGAGI come from the germline V gene. The ends lost 10 bases at V and 1 base at J; junction bases unmatched: 8. The CDR3 spans 15 residues. In DNA form, the CDR3 reads TGTGCCATCCATTTAGCGGGAGGCGGCACAGATACGCAGTATTTT. The encoded protein is CAIHLAGGGTDTQYF.

The V gene is TRBV19, the J gene TRBJ2-1; 7 bases are shared with TRBD2. The trim removed 3 bases at V and 3 bases at J, leaving 5 bases unmatched. The CDR3 covers 15 residues. Germline lookup yields CDR1 LNHDA and CDR2 SQIVND (reference sequence). The CDR3 region has the DNA TGTGCCAGTAGTATTGTGGCTAGCGGCTACAATGAGCAGTTCTTC. It encodes CASSIVASGYNEQFF.

V and J are TRBV9 and TRBJ2-5, with 10 bases fitting TRBD2. This CDR3 is built from 20 residues. After removal of 0 bases from V and 4 bases from J, the junction contained 18 bases not matched to a gene. Per the germline V gene, CDR1 is SGDLS and CDR2 is YYNGEE. CDR3 DNA: TGTGCCAGCAGCGTAGGAGGGGGCGGGCCCCTACTAGCGGGAACAGAGACCCAGTACTTC. Protein product: CASSVGGGGPLLAGTETQYF.

The chain joins TRBV30 to TRBJ2-3; 8 bases match TRBD2. V lost 0 bases, J lost 6 bases, and 11 bases stayed unmatched. The CDR3 runs 16 residues. CDR1 and CDR2 (germline): GTSNPN, SVGIG (reference sequence). Here the CDR3 DNA reads TGTGCCTGGAGTGTCGGGACTAGAGTGGGTCGGGATACGCAGTATTTT. Encoded protein: CAWSVGTRVGRDTQYF.

J is TRBJ1-1 and V is TRBV5-5; D not resolved. The CDR3 is 15 amino acids. Trimming took 1 base from V and 0 from J, leaving 10 bases between them. Germline V lookup: CDR1 SGHKS, CDR2 YYEKEE (reference sequence). CDR3 in DNA: TGTGCCAGCAGCTTGCTGCAGGCCTTGAACACTGAAGCTTTCTTT. Its protein is CASSLLQALNTEAFF.

The chain recombines TRBV2 with TRBJ2-7; 7 bases map to TRBD1. The junction had 4 bases not matched to a gene; V was cut back by 2 bases and J by 6 bases. The CDR3 length is 13 residues. CDR1 is SNHLY and CDR2 is FYNNEI in the germline V gene. The CDR3 spells CASSEKGAGEQYF. CDR3 DNA sequence: TGTGCCAGCAGTGAAAAGGGGGCGGGCGAGCAGTACTTC.

The genes are TRBV13 and TRBJ2-4, with D possibly being TRBD2 (6 bases). This CDR3 has 15 amino acids. V was cut by 4 bases and J by 0 bases, with 10 bases left in between. Germline values: CDR1 PRHDT, CDR2 FYEKMQ (reference sequence). The DNA for the CDR3 is TGTGCCAGCAGCTCGGGACTTCTAGCCAAAAACATTCAGTACTTC. Residues: CASSSGLLAKNIQYF.

The V and J genes are TRBV5-1 and TRBJ2-5, with TRBD2 matching 10 bases. This CDR3 is 17 amino acids long. The ends lost 0 bases at V and 5 bases at J; junction bases unmatched: 10. Per the germline V gene, CDR1 is SGHRS and CDR2 is YFSETQ. For the CDR3, the DNA is TGCGCCAGCAGCTTGGGGGGCACTCCGGGACTAGCGGAGACCCAGTACTTC. Residues: CASSLGGTPGLAETQYF.

This sequence joins TRBV5-1 and TRBJ1-6, with D perhaps TRBD1 (6 bases). The CDR3 has 15 residues. Per germline, CDR1 SGHRS and CDR2 YFSETQ. The ends were cut back, 4 bases at V and 14 bases at J, with 22 bases in the middle. CDR3 DNA: TGCGCCAGCAGCACCGGACAGTCCGGTCCAATCACCCTCCACTTT. Its translation is CASSTGQSGPITLHF.

V is TRBV7-2 and J is TRBJ2-3, with D unclear. Germline lookup yields CDR1 SGHTA and CDR2 FQGNSA. The CDR3 loop spans 13 amino acids. Between the trimmed V and J ends, which lost 4 bases and 5 bases, there was a span of 10 bases. CDR3 in amino acids: CASSSSRRDTQYF. CDR3 coding DNA: TGTGCCAGCAGCTCCTCGCGTAGAGATACGCAGTATTTT.

The V and J genes are TRBV28 and TRBJ1-4; unclear D gene. Trimming left V 5 bases short and J 7 bases short, with 14 bases between. The length of the CDR3 is 14 residues. Germline V lookup: CDR1 MDHEN, CDR2 SYDVKM. CDR3 sequence: CASSETSVIEKLFF. CDR3 nucleotides: TGTGCCAGCAGTGAAACCTCGGTCATTGAAAAACTGTTTTTT.

The chain carries TRBV5-1 and TRBJ1-1, with 7 bases fitting TRBD1. The CDR3 covers 15 residues. J was trimmed by 0 bases and V by 2 bases; bases with no gene match: 4. Germline CDR1 is SGHRS and CDR2 is YFSETQ. The CDR3 DNA sequence: TGCGCCAGCAGCTTATTACAGGGGATGAACACTGAAGCTTTCTTT. As protein: CASSLLQGMNTEAFF.

The V call is TRBV5-1, the J call TRBJ2-1; 10 bases fit TRBD2. CDR3 size: 16 residues. Germline lookup yields CDR1 SGHRS and CDR2 YFSETQ. V was pared by 4 bases and J by 9 bases, with 13 bases of the junction left unmatched. In DNA, the CDR3 is TGCGCCAGCAGCCCCGGACTAGCGGTCGTTTTCGGTGAGCAGTTCTTC. As protein: CASSPGLAVVFGEQFF.

The V gene is TRBV6-5, the J gene TRBJ1-1; 9 nucleotides line up with TRBD1. CDR1 is MNHEY and CDR2 is SVGAGI in the germline V gene. The CDR3 sequence is 13 residues long. After removal of 6 bases from V and 11 bases from J, the junction contained 10 bases not matched to a gene. The CDR3 region has the DNA TGTGCCAGCAGGATGACAGGGACAGGGTTGGCTTTCTTT. Protein sequence: CASRMTGTGLAFF.

V is TRBV28 and J is TRBJ1-1, with D perhaps TRBD1 (6 bases). Germline V gene lookup returns CDR1 MDHEN and CDR2 SYDVKM. V was trimmed by 6 bases and J by 11 bases, leaving 19 bases between them. The CDR3 has 13 residues. CDR3 loop: CASSAGTRYLAFF. In nucleotides, the CDR3 is TGTGCCAGCAGCGCCGGGACAAGGTATTTGGCTTTCTTT.

This sequence joins TRBV7-2 and TRBJ2-5, with 8 nucleotides matching TRBD1. Germline loops: CDR1 SGHTA, CDR2 FQGNSA. This CDR3 comprises 14 residues. V was pared by 4 bases and J by 7 bases, with 8 bases of the junction left unmatched. CDR3 protein: CASSSDQGAVTQYF. CDR3 DNA sequence: TGTGCCAGCAGCTCTGATCAGGGGGCTGTGACCCAGTACTTC. Using reference TRBV7-2 and TRBJ2-5 for the parts outside the CDR3, the full variable domain is GAGVSQSPSNKVTEKGKDVELRCDPISGHTALYWYRQSLGQGLEFLIYFQGNSAPDKSGLPSDRFSAERTGGSVSTLTIQRTQQEDSAVYLCASSSDQGAVTQYFGPGTRLLVL.

Only one count was recorded for this clone. V usage is TRBV30 and J usage is TRBJ2-2, with a tentative D call TRBD1 (5 bases). Germline V gene lookup returns CDR1 GTSNPN and CDR2 SVGIG (reference sequence). This CDR3 is built from 14 residues. V was cut by 1 base and J by 1 base, with 7 bases left in between. The CDR3 coding sequence is TGTGCCTGGAGTGGGCAGGGGAACACCGGGGAGCTGTTTTTT. This codes for CAWSGQGNTGELFF.

The chain has TRBV9 and TRBJ2-2; TRBD2 aligns across 7 bases. Germline assignment: CDR1 SGDLS and CDR2 YYNGEE. Trimming removed 9 bases from V and 2 bases from J; junction bases left unmatched: 7. The length of the CDR3 is 14 residues. This CDR3 is CATRPGLNTGELFF. Written as DNA, the CDR3 is TGTGCCACCCGACCGGGACTAAACACCGGGGAGCTGTTTTTT.

The chain carries TRBV21-1 and TRBJ2-2; the table's D call of TRBD1 was not tested on the DNA. TRBV21-1 is a known pseudogene. This CDR3 contains 17 residues. CDR3 protein: CASSKMTGSGSTGELFF. For the CDR3, the DNA is TGTGCCAGCAGCAAAATGACAGGGAGTGGCAGCACCGGGGAGCTGTTTTTT.

The rearrangement links TRBV7-2 to TRBJ2-5, with D possibly matching TRBD2 (6 bases). This CDR3 spans 14 amino acids. V was trimmed by 6 bases and J by 5 bases, leaving 16 bases between them. The germline V gene has CDR1 SGHTA and CDR2 FQGNSA. The CDR3 loop is CASRKGTPYETQYF. The CDR3 DNA reads as TGTGCCAGCAGGAAAGGGACTCCCTACGAGACCCAGTACTTC.

This clone was observed once. The gene calls are TRBV2 and TRBJ1-6; TRBD1 matches 7 bases. The ends lost 7 bases at V and 6 bases at J; junction bases unmatched: 3. Germline CDR1 is SNHLY and CDR2 is FYNNEI. This CDR3 region has 13 residues. CDR3 sequence reads: CASTRGFNSPLHF. The CDR3 DNA reads TGTGCCAGCACCAGGGGGTTTAATTCACCCCTCCACTTT.

The chain combines TRBV29-1 with TRBJ1-1, with 7 bases aligning to TRBD1. Germline CDR1 reads SQVTM; CDR2 reads ANQGSEA. CDR3 size: 11 residues. V dropped 7 bases and J dropped 5; count of bases not matched to a gene: 4. The CDR3 here is CSAPGGTEAFF. DNA of the CDR3: TGCAGCGCCCCAGGGGGAACTGAAGCTTTCTTT. Full variable domain (rest looked up from reference TRBV29-1 and TRBJ1-1): SAVISQKPSRDICQRGTSLTIQCQVDSQVTMMFWYRQQPGQSLTLIATANQGSEATYESGFVIDKFPISRPNLTFSTLTVSNMSPEDSSIYLCSAPGGTEAFFGQGTRLTVV.